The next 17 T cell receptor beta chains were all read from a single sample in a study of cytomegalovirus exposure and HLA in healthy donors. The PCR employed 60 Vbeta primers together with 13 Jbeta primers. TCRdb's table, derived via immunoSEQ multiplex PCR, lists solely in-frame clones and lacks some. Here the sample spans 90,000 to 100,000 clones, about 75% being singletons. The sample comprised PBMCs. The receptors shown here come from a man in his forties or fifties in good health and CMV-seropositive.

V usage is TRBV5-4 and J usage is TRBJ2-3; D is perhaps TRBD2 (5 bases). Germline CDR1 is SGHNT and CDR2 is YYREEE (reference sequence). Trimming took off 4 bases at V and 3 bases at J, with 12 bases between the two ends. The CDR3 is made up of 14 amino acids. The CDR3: CASSPAGTTDTQYF. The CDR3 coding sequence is TGTGCCAGCAGCCCTGCGGGCACGACAGATACGCAGTATTTT.

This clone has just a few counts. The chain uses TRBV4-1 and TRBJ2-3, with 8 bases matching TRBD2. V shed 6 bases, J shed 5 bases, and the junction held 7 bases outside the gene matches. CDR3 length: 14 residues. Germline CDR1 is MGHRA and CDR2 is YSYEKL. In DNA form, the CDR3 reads TGCGCCAGCAGGTACGGGGGGGCGAGAGATACGCAGTATTTT. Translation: CASRYGGARDTQYF.

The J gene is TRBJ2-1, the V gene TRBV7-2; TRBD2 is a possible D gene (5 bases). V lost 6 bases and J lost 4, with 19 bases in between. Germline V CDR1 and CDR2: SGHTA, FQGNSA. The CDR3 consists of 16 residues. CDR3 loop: CASRATGLHRYNEQFF. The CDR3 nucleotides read TGTGCCAGCAGGGCGACCGGACTCCATCGGTACAATGAGCAGTTCTTC. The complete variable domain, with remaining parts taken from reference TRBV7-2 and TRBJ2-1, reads GAGVSQSPSNKVTEKGKDVELRCDPISGHTALYWYRQSLGQGLEFLIYFQGNSAPDKSGLPSDRFSAERTGGSVSTLTIQRTQQEDSAVYLCASRATGLHRYNEQFFGPGTRLTVL.

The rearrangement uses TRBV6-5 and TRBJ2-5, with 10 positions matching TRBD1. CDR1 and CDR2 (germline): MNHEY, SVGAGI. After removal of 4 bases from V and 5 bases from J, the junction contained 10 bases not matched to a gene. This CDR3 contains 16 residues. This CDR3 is CASSLTGGRNGETQYF. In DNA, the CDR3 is TGTGCCAGCAGTTTGACAGGGGGCAGGAATGGGGAGACCCAGTACTTC.

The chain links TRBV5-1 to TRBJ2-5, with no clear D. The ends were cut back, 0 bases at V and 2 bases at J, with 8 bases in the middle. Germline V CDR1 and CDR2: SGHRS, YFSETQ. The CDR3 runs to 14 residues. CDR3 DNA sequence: TGCGCCAGCAGCTTGGGACAAATACAAGAGACCCAGTACTTC. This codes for CASSLGQIQETQYF.

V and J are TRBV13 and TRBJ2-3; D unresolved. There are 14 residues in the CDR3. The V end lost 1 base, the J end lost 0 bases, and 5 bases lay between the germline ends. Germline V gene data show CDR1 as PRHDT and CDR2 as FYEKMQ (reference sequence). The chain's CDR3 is CASSLASSTDTQYF. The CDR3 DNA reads TGTGCCAGCAGCTTAGCATCAAGCACAGATACGCAGTATTTT.

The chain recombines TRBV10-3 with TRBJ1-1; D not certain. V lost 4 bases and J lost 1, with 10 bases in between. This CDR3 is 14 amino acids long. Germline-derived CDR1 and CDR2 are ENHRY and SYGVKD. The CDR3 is CAISGAPGNTEAFF. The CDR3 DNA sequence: TGTGCCATCAGTGGGGCCCCAGGGAACACTGAAGCTTTCTTT.

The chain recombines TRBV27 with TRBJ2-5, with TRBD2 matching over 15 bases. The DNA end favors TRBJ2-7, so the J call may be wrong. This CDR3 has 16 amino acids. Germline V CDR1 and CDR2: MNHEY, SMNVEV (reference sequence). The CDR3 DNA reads TGTGCCAGCAGTTCGGGGACTAGCGGGAGGAGGGACGAGCAGTACTTC. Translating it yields CASSSGTSGRRDEQYF.

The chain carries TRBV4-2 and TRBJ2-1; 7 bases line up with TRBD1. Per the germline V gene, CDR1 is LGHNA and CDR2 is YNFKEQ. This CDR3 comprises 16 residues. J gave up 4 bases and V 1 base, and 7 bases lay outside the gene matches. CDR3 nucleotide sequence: TGTGCCAGCAGCCAAGTTAGGGGGCGGAAGTACAATGAGCAGTTCTTC. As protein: CASSQVRGRKYNEQFF.

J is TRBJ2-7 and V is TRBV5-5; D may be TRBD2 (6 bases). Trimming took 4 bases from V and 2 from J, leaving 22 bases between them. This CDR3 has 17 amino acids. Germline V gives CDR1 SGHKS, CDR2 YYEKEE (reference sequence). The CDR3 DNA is TGTGCCAGCAGCGGGAGGCTTACCGGGACCTGGACCTACGAGCAGTACTTC. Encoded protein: CASSGRLTGTWTYEQYF.

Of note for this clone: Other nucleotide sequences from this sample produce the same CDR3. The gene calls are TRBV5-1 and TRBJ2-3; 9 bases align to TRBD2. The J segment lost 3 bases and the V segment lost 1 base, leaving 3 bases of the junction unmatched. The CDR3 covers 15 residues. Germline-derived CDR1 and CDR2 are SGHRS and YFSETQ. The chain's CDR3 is CASSLRAGGTDTQYF. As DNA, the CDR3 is TGCGCCAGCAGCTTGAGAGCGGGAGGTACAGATACGCAGTATTTT.

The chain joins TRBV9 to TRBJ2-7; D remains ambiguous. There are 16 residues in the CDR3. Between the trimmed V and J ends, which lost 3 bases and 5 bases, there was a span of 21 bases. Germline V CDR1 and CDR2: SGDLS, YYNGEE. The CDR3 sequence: CASSGSSGRATNEQYF. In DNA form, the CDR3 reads TGTGCCAGCAGCGGGAGCTCCGGCAGAGCAACGAACGAGCAGTACTTC.

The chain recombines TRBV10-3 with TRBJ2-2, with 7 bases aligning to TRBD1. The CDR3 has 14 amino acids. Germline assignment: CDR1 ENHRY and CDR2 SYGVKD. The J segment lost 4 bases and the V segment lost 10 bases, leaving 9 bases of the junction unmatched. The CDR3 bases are TGTGCCACCCAGACAGGGTCCACCACCGGGGAGCTGTTTTTT. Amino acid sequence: CATQTGSTTGELFF.

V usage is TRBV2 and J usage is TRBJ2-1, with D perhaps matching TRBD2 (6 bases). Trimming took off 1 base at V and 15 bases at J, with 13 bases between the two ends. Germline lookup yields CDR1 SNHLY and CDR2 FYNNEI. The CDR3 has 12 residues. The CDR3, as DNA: TGTGCCAGCAGTGAAGTGGGGGACTTACGGTTCTTC. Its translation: CASSEVGDLRFF.

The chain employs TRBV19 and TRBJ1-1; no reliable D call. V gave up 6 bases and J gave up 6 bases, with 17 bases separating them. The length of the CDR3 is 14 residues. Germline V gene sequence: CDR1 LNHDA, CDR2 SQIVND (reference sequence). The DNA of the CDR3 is TGTGCCAGTAGGGTGGGAGCCAATCGCCCTGAAGCTTTCTTT. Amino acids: CASRVGANRPEAFF.

The CDR3 DNA sequence: TGTGCCAGCAGCGTGTACTACAATGAGCAGTTCTTC. Translation gives CASSVYYNEQFF. The genes are TRBV9 and TRBJ2-1; D is ambiguous. Germline CDR1 is SGDLS and CDR2 is YYNGEE. V was clipped by 2 bases and J by 3 bases, with 3 bases between them. The CDR3 is 12 residues long.

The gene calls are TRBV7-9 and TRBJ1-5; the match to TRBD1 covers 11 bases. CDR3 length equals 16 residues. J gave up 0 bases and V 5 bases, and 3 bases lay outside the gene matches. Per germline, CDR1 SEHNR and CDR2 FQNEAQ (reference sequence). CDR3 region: CASSPGQGASNQPQHF. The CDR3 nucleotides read TGTGCCAGCAGCCCCGGACAGGGGGCTAGCAATCAGCCCCAGCATTTT.